This TCR beta chain emerged from a study of blood T cell repertoires in COVID-19. About the study: The cDNA or gDNA used as material had been derived from T cells, B-cell-depleted T cells, or PBMCs.

The participants were between about 18 and 90 years old and came from about two dozen US areas. Self-reported history from a screening survey and questionnaire set each donor's cohort. The V and J ends lost 2 bases and 6 bases respectively, with 9 bases between them. The germline V gene encodes CDR1 KGHSH and CDR2 LQKENI. The CDR3 totals 13 residues. TCRdb's table, derived via immunoSEQ multiplex PCR, lists solely in-frame clones and lacks some. In the table there are around 280,000 clones, 87% of which are singletons. The rearrangement uses TRBV18 and TRBJ2-3; D not resolved. The material sequenced was PBMCs or T cells enriched from blood (not recorded which). The receptor was isolated from a woman in her 40s who had recovered from COVID-19. CDR3 sequence reads: CASSPKNGDTQYF. For the CDR3, the DNA is TGTGCCAGCTCACCAAAGAACGGGGATACGCAGTATTTT.